This T cell receptor beta chain stems from a study of T cell responses to AZD1222 COVID-19 vaccine (dated by TCRdb to about 2021). About the full investigation: TCR sequencing was performed for about 250 trial participants, of whom about 200 were given two doses of AZD1222 and around 25 were given two doses of MenACWY control vaccine. Trial participants were enrolled into age subgroups of 18-55, 56-69 and 70-plus years, which contained about 160, 30 and 59 TCR-sequenced participants, respectively. The paper's findings and limits, for the study overall: No day 14 peak-response samples were available, so repertoires were characterized only after the peak T cell response. The whole spike protein was spanned by vaccine-associated CD4 TCRs, and dominant responses were seen in regions 160-218 and 743-854. Most participants were white British and females outnumbered males, and the authors suggested that clonal diversity may have been underestimated. Nearly half of unique spike-specific TCRs reportedly recognized epitopes outside regions mutated in the B.1.351 and B.1.1.7 variants. The 56-69-year group was small, and its depth increase did not reach significance, likely because of low power. Spike-specific TCR breadth and depth rose significantly after two AZD1222 doses compared with day 0 and with MenACWY recipients. Conclusions about previously exposed vaccinees are limited, since just 6 or 7 AZD1222 recipients were seropositive for SARS-CoV-2 at baseline.

The CDR3 regions of human TCRbeta chains were analyzed by immunosequencing. On the authors' methods: TCRs in the repertoires were compared against a reference library of SARS-CoV-2-specific TCRs that had been generated with the MIRA antigen-specificity platform. Breadth meant the fraction of unique TCRs that were SARS-CoV-2-associated, whereas depth meant the fraction of total T cells that were SARS-CoV-2-associated. Using the MIRA data, every spike-specific TCR was mapped to the spike region that the TCR reacted to and assigned to either a CD4 or a CD8 class. Log10-transformed breadth and depth values were compared by one-way ANOVA with Sidak's multiple comparisons tests. Entries here come from immuneACCESS through TCRdb and include only in-frame sequences with V and J called. Some clones fail to appear in such tables; in the studies checked, an unresolved V gene covers under half of the shortfall, and the cause of the remainder is unknown. The V and J calls and clone size come from that table; D and trimming were worked out from the DNA. This sample lists over 85,000 clones; 85% to 90% were detected once. Clones ranked in the top ten supply approximately 15% of the sample.

CDR1 SGDLS and CDR2 YYNGEE are derived from the germline V gene. The CDR3 spans 15 residues, from the cysteine through the phenylalanine. Only the CDR3 portion is preserved as DNA: 45 bases, with reading frame beginning at the first base. The germline V end is reduced by 3 bases and the J end by 5 bases; junction bases left unmatched: 5. This specimen's time point label, per the study, means: about 28 days (+/-7) after the second vaccine dose. AZD1222 recipients whose second dose came at about 4 weeks and those whose second dose came at about 12 weeks were combined into one group, since spike-specific TCR depth and breadth did not differ between the two schedules. Samples from vaccinated people were obtained from the UK trials COV001 and COV002, which included a single-blind randomized controlled phase 2/3 trial of AZD1222 (ChAdOx1 nCoV-19) in healthy adults. Trial participant PBMC samples were collected at day 0 and day 28 after the second dose for TCRbeta chain sequencing.

On this clone itself: What antigen it recognizes has not been identified. No clone much larger than this one lies a single base away; base qualities are absent.

Rearrangement joined TRBV9 to TRBJ1-2, and TRBD1 aligns with 12 junction nucleotides. Sequencing was performed on peripheral blood, taken 28 days after the second AZD1222 dose. The sequence came from an adult who received the AZD1222 COVID-19 vaccine. The CDR3 corresponds to CASSGDRGPTYGYTF. The DNA sequence is as follows: TGTGCCAGCAGCGGGGACAGGGGGCCTACTTATGGCTACACCTTC. Where the CDR3 stops, the reference TRBV9 and TRBJ1-2 genes take over; the full variable domain is DSGVTQTPKHLITATGQRVTLRCSPRSGDLSVYWYQQSLDQGLQFLIQYYNGEERAKGNILERFSAQQFPDLHSELNLSSLELGDSALYFCASSGDRGPTYGYTFGSGTRLTVV.